The 27 T cell receptor beta chains below all came from one sample that was sequenced in a study of blood T cell repertoires in COVID-19. The data were produced by immunoSEQ multiplex PCR, yet TCRdb's version contains in-frame clones alone and is incomplete. The table has some 130,000 clones, roughly 89% seen once. The sample taken for sequencing was peripheral blood. The receptors were gathered from a man aged 55 to 70 with active or convalescent COVID-19.

The V and J genes are TRBV11-2 and TRBJ2-2; maybe TRBD1 (6 bases). The CDR3 contains 14 residues. V dropped 1 base and J dropped 10 bases, with 13 bases sitting between them. Germline V gives CDR1 SGHAT, CDR2 FQNNGV. DNA of the CDR3: TGTGCCAGCAGCTTAGGTCAGGGGAAGGCGGAGCTGTTTTTT. Translating it yields CASSLGQGKAELFF. The whole variable domain, remainder taken from reference TRBV11-2 and TRBJ2-2, is EAGVAQSPRYKIIEKRQSVAFWCNPISGHATLYWYQQILGQGPKLLIQFQNNGVVDDSQLPKDRFSAERLKGVDSTLKIQPAKLEDSAVYLCASSLGQGKAELFFGEGSRLTVL.

This chain joins TRBV4-2 and TRBJ1-1; the D is unclear. Deletions cut 1 base from V and 4 bases from J, with 13 bases between. The CDR3 sequence is 15 residues long. Germline loops: CDR1 LGHNA, CDR2 YNFKEQ. CDR3 in DNA: TGTGCCAGCAGCCAAGCTACCTCACCGGGCACTGAAGCTTTCTTT. Protein: CASSQATSPGTEAFF.

This chain joins TRBV24-1 and TRBJ2-7; 8 bases align to TRBD2. The germline V gene encodes CDR1 KGHDR and CDR2 SFDVKD. V lost 5 bases and J lost 0; bases outside the gene matches: 5. CDR3 length: 15 residues. The CDR3 here is CATSGGAGVSYEQYF. The CDR3, as DNA: TGTGCCACCAGTGGGGGAGCGGGGGTCTCCTACGAGCAGTACTTC.

This sequence joins TRBV14 and TRBJ1-1; D unclear. In germline, CDR1 is SGHDN, CDR2 FVKESK. CDR3 length: 12 amino acids. V was pared by 4 bases and J by 6 bases, with 9 bases between. The chain's CDR3 is CASSRPGPEAFF. The CDR3, as DNA: TGTGCCAGCAGCCGGCCAGGTCCTGAAGCTTTCTTT.

V gene TRBV11-2 combines with J gene TRBJ2-3; TRBD1 matches 7 bases. The CDR3 runs 15 residues. CDR1 SGHAT and CDR2 FQNNGV come from the germline V gene. Trimming took 4 bases from V and 4 from J; bases not matched to a gene: 8. As DNA, the CDR3 is TGTGCCAGCAGCTCTGACAGGGTTGGGTCAGATACGCAGTATTTT. Protein: CASSSDRVGSDTQYF.

The J gene is TRBJ2-7, the V gene TRBV10-3; 10 bases line up with TRBD2. Trimming took 6 bases from V and 4 from J; bases not matched to a gene: 9. The CDR3 covers 15 residues. Per the germline V gene, CDR1 is ENHRY and CDR2 is SYGVKD. This chain's CDR3 is CAISQLSGGAYEQYF. The CDR3 coding sequence is TGTGCCATCAGCCAACTAAGCGGGGGGGCTTACGAGCAGTACTTC.

The chain has TRBV4-1 and TRBJ2-3; possible D gene TRBD1, 6 bases. CDR1 and CDR2 (germline): MGHRA, YSYEKL. The germline V and J ends were trimmed by 0 bases and 0 bases, with 10 bases remaining between them. The CDR3 sequence is 16 residues long. The DNA for the CDR3 is TGCGCCAGCAGCCAAGAGGGGACACCAAGCACAGATACGCAGTATTTT. Translation: CASSQEGTPSTDTQYF.

This chain links TRBV2 with TRBJ2-2; 8 bases are shared with TRBD1. CDR1 is SNHLY, CDR2 FYNNEI, per germline. The CDR3 spans 15 residues. With V trimmed by 8 bases and J by 5 bases, 10 bases remained unmatched. The DNA for the CDR3 is TGTGCCAGCGCGCGGACAGGGAGAGGGACCGGGGAGCTGTTTTTT. Translating gives CASARTGRGTGELFF.

This chain connects TRBV30 to TRBJ1-5; 10 bases are a match to TRBD1. CDR3 size: 17 residues. V shed 2 bases and J 2 bases; nucleotides not matched to a gene: 9. Germline assignment: CDR1 GTSNPN and CDR2 SVGIG (reference sequence). The CDR3 coding sequence is TGTGCCTGGAGTCCCGGGACAGGGGATTGGGGCAATCAGCCCCAGCATTTT. Residues: CAWSPGTGDWGNQPQHF.

V usage is TRBV3-1 (or the pseudogene TRBV3-2) and J usage is TRBJ1-1, with D possibly being TRBD1 (5 bases). The CDR3 runs to 15 residues. V lost 4 bases to trimming and J lost 3 bases, with 15 bases between them. Germline V lookup: CDR1 LGHDT, CDR2 YNNKEL (reference sequence). CDR3 DNA: TGTGCCAGCAGCCCCCGCCGGCAGGGCCACACTGAAGCTTTCTTT. Translating gives CASSPRRQGHTEAFF.

The genes are TRBV28 and TRBJ2-2; TRBD2 is a possible D gene (6 bases). V lost 7 bases and J 7 bases, leaving 22 bases between the germline ends. The CDR3 is made up of 16 amino acids. Germline loops: CDR1 MDHEN, CDR2 SYDVKM. DNA of the CDR3: TGTGCCAGCACCCCCGGGGGAGCTGGACGGATCGGGGAGCTGTTTTTT. Encoded protein: CASTPGGAGRIGELFF.

The genes are TRBV19 and TRBJ1-1; D is unclear. This CDR3 contains 14 residues. In germline, CDR1 is LNHDA, CDR2 SQIVND (reference sequence). The germline V and J ends were trimmed by 4 bases and 3 bases, with 12 bases remaining between them. CDR3: CASSKRGKDTEAFF. The DNA of the CDR3 is TGTGCCAGTAGTAAGAGAGGGAAGGACACTGAAGCTTTCTTT.

This rearrangement joins TRBV18 to TRBJ2-1; TRBD1 aligns across 8 bases. The J segment lost 4 bases and the V segment lost 6 bases, leaving 8 bases of the junction unmatched. Germline lookup yields CDR1 KGHSH and CDR2 LQKENI. There are 15 residues in the CDR3. The CDR3: CASSQDRGEYNEQFF. The CDR3, as DNA: TGTGCCAGCTCTCAAGACAGGGGAGAATACAATGAGCAGTTCTTC.

The gene calls are TRBV24-1 and TRBJ2-7; the match to TRBD1 covers 8 bases. The CDR3 is made up of 16 amino acids. Per the germline V gene, CDR1 is KGHDR and CDR2 is SFDVKD. Trimming cost V 3 bases and J 2 bases; bases outside gene matches: 8. The chain's CDR3 is CATSDQGARAPYEQYF. For the CDR3, the DNA is TGTGCCACCAGTGATCAGGGGGCGCGTGCCCCCTACGAGCAGTACTTC.

The rearrangement joins TRBV5-5 to TRBJ2-3; D not resolved. Germline V CDR1 and CDR2: SGHKS, YYEKEE (reference sequence). The V end lost 2 bases, the J end lost 9 bases, and 7 bases lay between the germline ends. The CDR3 runs to 11 residues. The CDR3 is CASSFSLTQYF. CDR3 coding DNA: TGTGCCAGCAGCTTCTCTCTCACGCAGTATTTT.

The V call is TRBV6-5, the J call TRBJ1-3, with D tentatively TRBD1 (5 bases). V lost 7 bases and J 0 bases, leaving 13 bases between the germline ends. Looked up from germline, CDR1 is MNHEY and CDR2 is SVGAGI. The CDR3 extends over 15 amino acids. CDR3 DNA: TGTGCCAGCAAGACAGATATTCGCTCTGGAAACACCATATATTTT. It yields the protein CASKTDIRSGNTIYF.

The chain links TRBV30 to TRBJ1-3; the D is unclear. V lost 5 bases and J 0 bases, leaving 11 bases between the germline ends. Germline V gene data show CDR1 as GTSNPN and CDR2 as SVGIG (reference sequence). This CDR3 comprises 14 residues. The CDR3 DNA reads as TGTGCCTGGGTGACGTGGGCCTCTGGAAACACCATATATTTT. Translated, it gives CAWVTWASGNTIYF.

The gene calls are TRBV24-1 and TRBJ2-2; the match to TRBD2 covers 8 bases. V lost 3 bases, J lost 6 bases, and 5 bases stayed unmatched. CDR3 length: 15 amino acids. Germline V gene sequence: CDR1 KGHDR, CDR2 SFDVKD. The CDR3 region has the DNA TGTGCCACCAGTGATAGCGGGAGAAGCGCCGGGGAGCTGTTTTTT. Amino acids: CATSDSGRSAGELFF.

The chain recombines TRBV18 with TRBJ2-7; D ambiguous. CDR3 size: 14 residues. Trimming removed 0 bases from V and 6 bases from J, with 12 bases in between. In germline, CDR1 is KGHSH, CDR2 LQKENI. The DNA of the CDR3 is TGTGCCAGCTCACCACCTAGTTCGAAACGCGAGCAGTACTTC. Residues: CASSPPSSKREQYF.

The CDR3, as DNA: TGTGCCAGCAGCCCGACACCGGGACAGGGATTTCGGGAGCAGTACTTC. This codes for CASSPTPGQGFREQYF. This rearrangement joins TRBV9 to TRBJ2-7; 9 bases are shared with TRBD1. Germline CDR1 reads SGDLS; CDR2 reads YYNGEE. Trimming cost V 4 bases and J 7 bases; bases outside gene matches: 15. CDR3 length: 16 amino acids.

The chain uses TRBV19 and TRBJ1-3, with D maybe TRBD1 (5 bases). Trimming stripped 11 bases from V and 0 bases from J, with 11 bases between. The length of the CDR3 is 13 residues. Germline CDR1 reads LNHDA; CDR2 reads SQIVND (reference sequence). The CDR3, as DNA: TGTGCCGCCAGGGATTACTCTGGAAACACCATATATTTT. Its protein product is CAARDYSGNTIYF.

The gene calls are TRBV4-3 and TRBJ2-3, with TRBD2 identical over 8 bases. Germline V gene data show CDR1 as LGHNA and CDR2 as YSLEER. The CDR3 totals 16 residues. J was trimmed by 2 bases and V by 1 base; bases with no gene match: 5. The DNA for the CDR3 is TGCGCCAGCAGCCAAGTTGCGGGGGGCCTCACAGATACGCAGTATTTT. Protein product: CASSQVAGGLTDTQYF.

In this sample, this clone turned up once. The rearrangement links TRBV6-5 to TRBJ1-2; D is undetermined. V was cut by 4 bases and J by 1 base, with 4 bases left in between. Germline CDR1 MNHEY, CDR2 SVGAGI. CDR3 length: 12 amino acids. The CDR3 nucleotides read TGTGCCAGCAGTTTATATAACTATGGCTACACCTTC. This encodes CASSLYNYGYTF.

The chain employs TRBV5-1 and TRBJ2-1; D is possibly TRBD2 (5 bases). Germline lookup yields CDR1 SGHRS and CDR2 YFSETQ. Trimming took off 2 bases at V and 1 base at J, with 10 bases between the two ends. CDR3 length: 15 residues. This CDR3 is CASSLLSGSYNEQFF. The CDR3 DNA reads as TGCGCCAGCAGCTTACTAAGCGGATCCTACAATGAGCAGTTCTTC. The full variable domain, with the rest looked up from reference TRBV5-1 and TRBJ2-1, is KAGVTQTPRYLIKTRGQQVTLSCSPISGHRSVSWYQQTPGQGLQFLFEYFSETQRNKGNFPGRFSGRQFSNSRSEMNVSTLELGDSALYLCASSLLSGSYNEQFFGPGTRLTVL.

This chain connects TRBV7-3 to TRBJ2-1; 7 bases fit TRBD2. The CDR3 loop spans 15 amino acids. Germline values: CDR1 SGHTA, CDR2 FQGTGA. Losses at the gene ends were 1 base for V and 4 bases for J; bases not matched to a gene: 4. Here the CDR3 reads CASSLRGSGYNEQFF. Written as DNA, the CDR3 is TGTGCCAGCAGCTTAAGAGGTAGCGGGTACAATGAGCAGTTCTTC.

The gene calls are TRBV5-4 and TRBJ1-2; the D is unclear. This CDR3 is 13 amino acids long. V was cut by 2 bases and J by 0 bases, with 5 bases left in between. Germline V CDR1 and CDR2: SGHNT, YYREEE (reference sequence). The CDR3 coding sequence is TGTGCCAGCAGCTTCCCGGCTAACTATGGCTACACCTTC. Its translation is CASSFPANYGYTF. Looking up the rest from reference TRBV5-4 and TRBJ1-2 gives the full variable domain: ETGVTQSPTHLIKTRGQQVTLRCSSQSGHNTVSWYQQALGQGPQFIFQYYREEENGRGNFPPRFSGLQFPNYSSELNVNALELDDSALYLCASSFPANYGYTFGSGTRLTVV.

In its sample, this clone was seen a few times. This chain links TRBV11-3 with TRBJ2-2; no firm D call. Germline CDR1 is SGHNT and CDR2 is YENEEA. Trimming shortened V by 5 bases and J by 8 bases, and 6 bases separated the two germline ends. The CDR3 totals 11 residues. This CDR3 reads CASSRGGELFF. The CDR3 DNA follows: TGTGCCAGCAGCCGCGGAGGGGAGCTGTTTTTT.